A single sample is the source of the 5 T cell receptor beta chains below, sequenced in a study of blood T cell repertoires in COVID-19. Some clones are missing from TCRdb's copy, which holds only in-frame ones; the method was immunoSEQ multiplex PCR. The sample shows 140,000 to 150,000 clones, around 80% of them seen only once. Sequenced sample: peripheral blood. Source of these receptors: a man aged 45-60 years with acute or convalescent COVID-19.

The chain couples TRBV9 to TRBJ1-1; D is perhaps TRBD1 (6 bases). This CDR3 has 15 amino acids. CDR1 and CDR2 (germline): SGDLS, YYNGEE. V was cut by 3 bases and J by 6 bases, with 18 bases left in between. The CDR3 loop is CASSARGRSLSEAFF. CDR3 nucleotides: TGTGCCAGCAGCGCCAGGGGACGTTCGTTGTCTGAAGCTTTCTTT.

The chain has TRBV7-9 and TRBJ1-5; tentatively, D is TRBD1 (5 bases). V dropped 1 base and J dropped 2 bases, with 9 bases sitting between them. The germline CDR1 and CDR2 sequences are SEHNR and FQNEAQ (reference sequence). This CDR3 comprises 15 residues. CDR3 DNA sequence: TGTGCCAGCAGCTTAGACGGGGGGGGCAATCAGCCCCAGCATTTT. The encoded protein is CASSLDGGGNQPQHF.

The chain joins TRBV5-1 to TRBJ2-5; TRBD2 agrees at 10 bases. CDR1 is SGHRS and CDR2 is YFSETQ in the germline V gene. The CDR3 consists of 17 residues. V shed 3 bases and J 1 base; nucleotides not matched to a gene: 9. The chain's CDR3 is CASSSAIAGGIQETQYF. The CDR3 region has the DNA TGCGCCAGCAGCTCGGCCATAGCGGGGGGAATCCAAGAGACCCAGTACTTC.

This rearrangement joins TRBV2 to TRBJ2-3; 7 bases agree with TRBD2. There are 15 residues in the CDR3. V shed 5 bases and J 2 bases; nucleotides not matched to a gene: 7. The germline V gene encodes CDR1 SNHLY and CDR2 FYNNEI. The chain's CDR3 is CASSSQAGNTDTQYF. The CDR3 DNA sequence: TGTGCCAGCAGTTCCCAAGCGGGGAACACAGATACGCAGTATTTT.

The chain uses TRBV21-1 and TRBJ1-2; the DNA was not used to check the table's D call, TRBD1. TRBV21-1 is given as a pseudogene. The CDR3 runs to 15 residues. CDR3 sequence (DNA): TGTGCCAGCAGCACGGGGACAGGGCTCCTCTATGGCTACACCTTC. Translating gives CASSTGTGLLYGYTF.